This T cell receptor beta chain was identified in a study of blood T cells in healthy people across ages. Regarding the study as a whole: As age increased, TCR beta diversity per million T cells fell in a roughly linear fashion. Changes in expanded clonotypes were possibly confounded, as the CMV status of donors was unknown.

Donors each provided around 10 milliliters of peripheral blood. PCR was performed a second time for about 7 to 11 cycles using a sample-barcoded 5' primer and a J-beta primer mix. TCRdb re-derived calls from the 5' RACE reads in MiXCR, one entry per CDR3 protein. Of approximately 1.5 million distinct CDR3 sequences listed, about 31% are singletons. V shed 0 bases and J shed 0 bases, with 5 bases lying between them. CDR3 length: 14 residues. Germline CDR1 is MNHEY and CDR2 is SVGEGT. With regard to this clonotype: No antigen is known for it.

The material sequenced was blood. The TCR sequence derives from a woman aged 25 to 39 in good health. The chain uses TRBV6-2 or TRBV6-3 and TRBJ1-1, with no clear D. CDR3 residues: CASSYSTMNTEAFF. The CDR3 DNA is TGTGCCAGCAGTTACTCGACCATGAACACTGAAGCTTTCTTT.